This T cell receptor (beta chain) stems from a study of blood T cell repertoires in COVID-19. Study-wide context: Specimens from acute and convalescent COVID-19 originated in the United States, Italy and Spain.

Germline V gives CDR1 KGHSH, CDR2 LQKENI. This CDR3 contains 11 residues. V lost 6 bases, J lost 6 bases, and 8 bases lay in between. Clinical history as reported by participants underpinned cohort assignment. Two negative PCRs, clearance, or symptom resolution characterized the recovered Cohort 3 donors. Profiled with immunoSEQ multiplex PCR; TCRdb holds only in-frame clones, not every one. The sample includes roughly 170,000 clones, roughly 85% seen only once; the top ten take approximately 4.7%. This rearrangement joins TRBV18 to TRBJ1-1; D is ambiguous. The receptor was isolated from a woman aged 45-59 years who had recovered from COVID-19. Sequencing used PBMCs or T cells enriched from blood (not recorded which). As DNA, the CDR3 is TGTGCCAGCTCCCTCCGGGCTGAAGCTTTCTTT. Translation: CASSLRAEAFF.